Shown below are 11 T cell receptor beta chains from a single sample sequenced in a study of blood T cell repertoires in COVID-19. Produced via immunoSEQ multiplex PCR; TCRdb's table is partial and in-frame only. The sample includes some 50,000 clones, more than 75% of them seen just once. Material for sequencing was peripheral blood. These receptors were collected from a human donor in a cohort sampled during active COVID-19.

The V call is TRBV5-1, the J call TRBJ1-1; D might be TRBD1 (5 bases). The CDR3 runs 12 residues. Trimming cost V 5 bases and J 4 bases, with 9 bases left between them. In germline, CDR1 is SGHRS, CDR2 YFSETQ. The CDR3 nucleotides read TGCGCCAGCAGGGCGGGGGGCACTGAAGCTTTCTTT. Amino acid sequence: CASRAGGTEAFF.

The chain employs TRBV21-1 and TRBJ1-4; the table's D call TRBD1 went unverified against the DNA. TRBV21-1 is annotated as a pseudogene. This CDR3 is built from 18 residues. In DNA, the CDR3 is TGTGCCAGCAGCAAAGGGATGGGCTCTGACGCAACTAATGAAAAACTGTTTTTT. Its translation: CASSKGMGSDATNEKLFF.

The chain combines TRBV11-2 with TRBJ2-5; 8 nucleotides agree with TRBD2. The V gene end was trimmed by 0 bases and the J gene end by 2 bases; junction bases not matched to a gene: 5. Germline V CDR1 and CDR2: SGHAT, FQNNGV. CDR3 length equals 16 residues. CDR3 bases: TGTGCCAGCAGCTTAGATGGAGCGGGAGAACAAGAGACCCAGTACTTC. It codes for CASSLDGAGEQETQYF.

A few counts support this clone. The V call is TRBV14, the J call TRBJ1-1, with no clear D. The V gene lost 2 bases and the J gene lost 3 bases, with 10 bases spanning the gap. From germline, CDR1 is SGHDN and CDR2 FVKESK. This CDR3 is 14 amino acids long. The chain's CDR3 is CASSQRGGYTEAFF. CDR3 in DNA: TGTGCCAGCAGCCAACGAGGAGGGTACACTGAAGCTTTCTTT. The full variable domain, with the rest looked up from reference TRBV14 and TRBJ1-1, is EAGVTQFPSHSVIEKGQTVTLRCDPISGHDNLYWYRRVMGKEIKFLLHFVKESKQDESGMPNNRFLAERTGGTYSTLKVQPAELEDSGVYFCASSQRGGYTEAFFGQGTRLTVV.

This clone was observed a handful of times. The V gene is TRBV7-9, the J gene TRBJ1-2, with 10 bases lining up with TRBD1. Trimming took 4 bases from V and 6 from J; bases not matched to a gene: 2. The germline V gene has CDR1 SEHNR and CDR2 FQNEAQ (reference sequence). CDR3 length: 13 amino acids. CDR3 loop: CASSYGTGDGYTF. CDR3 DNA sequence: TGTGCCAGCAGCTACGGGACAGGGGATGGCTACACCTTC.

The chain links TRBV30 to TRBJ1-3; D remains ambiguous. The CDR3 is made up of 14 amino acids. Germline CDR1 and CDR2: GTSNPN and SVGIG (reference sequence). The V end was cut by 3 bases, the J end by 0 bases, with 9 bases between. CDR3 in amino acids: CAWRHISSGNTIYF. DNA for the CDR3: TGTGCCTGGAGGCATATTAGCTCTGGAAACACCATATATTTT.

The chain is built from TRBV6-6 and TRBJ2-7; D is ambiguous. CDR1 MNHNY and CDR2 SVGAGI come from the germline V gene (reference sequence). The CDR3 spans 12 residues. Between the trimmed V and J ends, which lost 2 bases and 2 bases, there was a span of 4 bases. The CDR3 region is CASSYTAYEQYF. DNA of the CDR3: TGTGCCAGCAGTTACACAGCCTACGAGCAGTACTTC.

The chain joins TRBV6-1 to TRBJ1-2; a possible D gene is TRBD1 (5 bases). Trimming took 3 bases from V and 4 from J, leaving 9 bases between them. Germline V lookup: CDR1 MNHNS, CDR2 SASEGT. The CDR3 has 13 amino acids. The CDR3 is CASSETGLYGYTF. The CDR3 DNA is TGTGCCAGCAGTGAGACGGGACTCTATGGCTACACCTTC.

The V call is TRBV19, the J call TRBJ2-7; the match to TRBD1 covers 7 bases. V lost 5 bases to trimming and J lost 3 bases; unmatched junction nucleotides: 4. CDR1 is LNHDA, CDR2 SQIVND, per germline (reference sequence). This CDR3 comprises 13 residues. The DNA for the CDR3 is TGTGCCAGTAGTCGGGACAGATTCTACGAGCAGTACTTC. Amino acids: CASSRDRFYEQYF.

This rearrangement joins TRBV30 to TRBJ1-1, with a possible D match to TRBD1 (6 bases). The CDR3 extends over 15 amino acids. Trimming cost V 4 bases and J 0 bases, with 15 bases left between them. Germline CDR1 is GTSNPN and CDR2 is SVGIG (reference sequence). CDR3 sequence reads: CAWTRTVPLNTEAFF. The CDR3 coding sequence is TGTGCCTGGACCCGGACAGTTCCACTGAACACTGAAGCTTTCTTT.

The V and J genes are TRBV7-8 and TRBJ1-2; 9 bases match TRBD1. The CDR3 runs to 15 residues. The germline V gene encodes CDR1 SGHVS and CDR2 FQNEAQ. V was clipped by 5 bases and J by 8 bases; unmatched bases: 12. The CDR3 loop is CASSPGDRATRGYTF. In DNA, the CDR3 is TGTGCCAGCAGCCCAGGGGACAGGGCGACGCGGGGCTACACCTTC.